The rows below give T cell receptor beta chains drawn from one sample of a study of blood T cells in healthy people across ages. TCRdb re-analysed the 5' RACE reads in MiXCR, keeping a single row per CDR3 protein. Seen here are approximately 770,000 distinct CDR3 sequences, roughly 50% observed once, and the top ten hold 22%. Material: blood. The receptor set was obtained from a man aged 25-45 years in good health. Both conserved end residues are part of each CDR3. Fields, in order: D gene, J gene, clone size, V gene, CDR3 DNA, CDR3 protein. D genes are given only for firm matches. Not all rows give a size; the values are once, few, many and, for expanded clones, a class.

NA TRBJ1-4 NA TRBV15 TGTGCCACCAGCAGAGAGTACACAGCAACTAATGAAAAACTGTTTTTT CATSREYTATNEKLFF
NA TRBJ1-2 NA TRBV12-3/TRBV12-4 TGTGCCAGCAGCTGGACATCGGGGGGGAACTATGGCTACACCTTC CASSWTSGGNYGYTF
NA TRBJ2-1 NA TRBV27 TGTGCCAGCAGTTTTAGGGGCCATGAGCAGTTCTTC CASSFRGHEQFF
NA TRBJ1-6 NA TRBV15 TGTGCCACCAGCAGAGGAAAGGGAGCCAATTCACCCCTCCACTTT CATSRGKGANSPLHF
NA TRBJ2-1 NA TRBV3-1 TGTGCCAGCAGCCAGTGGGACGCTAATGAGCAGTTCTTC CASSQWDANEQFF
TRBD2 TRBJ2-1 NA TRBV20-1 TGCAGTGCTGGGGGACTAGGGCTTCATGAGCAGTTCTTC CSAGGLGLHEQFF
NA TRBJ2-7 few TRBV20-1 TGCAGTGCTAGGGGGACCACATACCCCTACGAGCAGTACTTC CSARGTTYPYEQYF
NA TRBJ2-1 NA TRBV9 TGTGCCAGCAGCGGAGACTCCTCTTCCTACAATGAGCAGTTCTTC CASSGDSSSYNEQFF
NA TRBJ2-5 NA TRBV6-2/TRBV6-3 TGTGCCAGCAGAGACCGACAAGAGTACCAAGAGACCCAGTACTTC CASRDRQEYQETQYF
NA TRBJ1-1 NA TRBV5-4 TGTGCCAGCAGCTTGGGGGGGCTGCACACTGAAGCTTTCTTT CASSLGGLHTEAFF
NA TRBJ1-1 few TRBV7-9 TGTGCCAGCAGCTTACAGTCGAACACTGAAGCTTTCTTT CASSLQSNTEAFF
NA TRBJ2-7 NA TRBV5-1 TGCGCCAGCAGCTTGGTAAGGGAACCTGGCGAGCAGTACTTC CASSLVREPGEQYF
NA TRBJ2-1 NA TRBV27 TGTGCCAGCAGTTCCCCCTACTTGTACAATGAGCAGTTCTTC CASSSPYLYNEQFF
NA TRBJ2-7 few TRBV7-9 TGTGCCAGCAGCTCTCCACCGGAGGGCGAGCAGTACTTC CASSSPPEGEQYF
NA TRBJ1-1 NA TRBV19 TGTGCCAGTAGTATAGCGAGGTGGGGTGAGTTGAACACTGAAGCTTTCTTT CASSIARWGELNTEAFF
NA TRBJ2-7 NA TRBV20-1 TGCAGTGCTAGAGGTCGGGAGACAGACCGTTACGAGCAGTACTTC CSARGRETDRYEQYF
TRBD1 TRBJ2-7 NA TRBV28 TGTGCCAGCAGTGAAAGACAGGGAAACTACGAGCAGTACTTC CASSERQGNYEQYF
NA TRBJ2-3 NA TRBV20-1 TGCAGTGCTAGAGATCCGCGGGGCACCTCAGAGACGCAGTATTTT CSARDPRGTSETQYF
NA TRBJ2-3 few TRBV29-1 TGCAGCTCAACTGGAGTTTTAGATACGCAGTATTTT CSSTGVLDTQYF
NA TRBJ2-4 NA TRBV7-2 TGTGCCAGCAGCTTAGGGGGCTCCAAAAACACTCAGTACTTC CASSLGGSKNTQYF
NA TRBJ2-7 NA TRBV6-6 TGTGCCAGCAGGGGGGCTGCGATCAACGAGCAGTACTTC CASRGAAINEQYF
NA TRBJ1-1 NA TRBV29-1 TGCAGCGTGGCACGGGGAAACTTAAACACTGAAGCTTTCTTT CSVARGNLNTEAFF
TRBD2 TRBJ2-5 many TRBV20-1 TGCAGCGCGGTAGGACTAGCGGGGGAGACCCAGTACTTC CSAVGLAGETQYF
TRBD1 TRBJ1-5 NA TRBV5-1 TGCGCCAGCAGCTTGGATGACAGGGAAAATCAGCCCCAGCATTTT CASSLDDRENQPQHF
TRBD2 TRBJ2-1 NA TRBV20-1 TGCAGTGCTTATACTAGCGGGAGGGTCTATGAGCAGTTCTTC CSAYTSGRVYEQFF
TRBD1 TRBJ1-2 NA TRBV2 TGTGCCAGCATGCCCCAGGGGGGCGCGGATGGCTACACCTTC CASMPQGGADGYTF
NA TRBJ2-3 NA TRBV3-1 TGTGCCAGCAGCCGGGATGAGGGCTGGATGACAGATACGCAGTATTTT CASSRDEGWMTDTQYF
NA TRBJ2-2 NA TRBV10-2 TGCGCCAGCGGGACGCAGAACACCGGGGAGCTGTTTTTT CASGTQNTGELFF
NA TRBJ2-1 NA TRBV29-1 TGCAGCGTTAAGGGGGGTGGTGGGGGCGATGAGCAGTTCTTC CSVKGGGGGDEQFF
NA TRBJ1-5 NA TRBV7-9 TGTGCCAGCAGCCTGACAGACGCCGTTCATCCCCAGCATTTT CASSLTDAVHPQHF
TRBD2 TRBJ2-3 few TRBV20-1 TGCAGTGCTACCCGCGGGGGGCCAAGCACAGATACGCAGTATTTT CSATRGGPSTDTQYF
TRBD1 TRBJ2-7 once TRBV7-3 TGTGCTCGGACAGGGGGTTCCTACGAGCAGTACTTC CARTGGSYEQYF
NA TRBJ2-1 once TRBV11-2 TGTGCCAGCAGCCCACTGCGGGGGCCAGTGGGGAATGAGCAGTTCTTC CASSPLRGPVGNEQFF
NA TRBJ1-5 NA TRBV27 TGTGCCAGCAGCCCCGGAGGTTCGGCGAGGCAGCCCCAGCATTTT CASSPGGSARQPQHF
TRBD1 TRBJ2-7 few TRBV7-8 TGTGCCAGCAGCCAGACAGGGGGCGAGCAGTACTTC CASSQTGGEQYF
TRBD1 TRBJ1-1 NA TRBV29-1 TGCAGCGCTCATGGACAGGAGGGGGAATGGAACACTGAAGCTTTCTTT CSAHGQEGEWNTEAFF
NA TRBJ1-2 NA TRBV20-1 TGCAGTGCTAGGGCTGAGGAGGGGTGGGGCTACACCTTC CSARAEEGWGYTF
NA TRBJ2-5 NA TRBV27 TGTGCCAGCGCCGGATTGGGGGGCCTGGAGACCCAGTACTTC CASAGLGGLETQYF
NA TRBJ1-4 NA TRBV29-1 TGCAGCTTCTTGGAGGGGGGAGGGGAAAAACTGTTTTTT CSFLEGGGEKLFF
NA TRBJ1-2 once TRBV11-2 TGTGCCAGCAGCTTTCTCTCGGGGGCCCAGGGCTACACCTTC CASSFLSGAQGYTF
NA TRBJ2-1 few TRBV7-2 TGTGCCAGCAGCGCGATCGTAGGGTTGTCGTGTGGGCAGTTCTTC CASSAIVGLSCGQFF
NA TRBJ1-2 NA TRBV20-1 TGCAGTGCTCTTAAGACACAGACTAACTATGGCTACACCTTC CSALKTQTNYGYTF
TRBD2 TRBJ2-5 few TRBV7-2 TGTGCCAGCAGCTTCCAAGCGGGGTTAAACCAAGAGACCCAGTACTTC CASSFQAGLNQETQYF
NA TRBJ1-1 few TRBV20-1 TGCAGTGCTCCGGCCGGGGGACCCTCTACTGAAGCTTTCTTT CSAPAGGPSTEAFF
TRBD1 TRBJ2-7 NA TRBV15 TGTGCCACCAGCAGACGACAGGGGATTTACGAGCAGTACTTC CATSRRQGIYEQYF
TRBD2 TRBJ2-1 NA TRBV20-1 TGCAGTGTGCCGGGACTAGCGGGATCCAATGAGCAGTTCTTC CSVPGLAGSNEQFF
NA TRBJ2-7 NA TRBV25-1 TGTGCCAGCAGTGAAATAGGCGAGCGAAAACCCTACGAGCAGTACTTC CASSEIGERKPYEQYF
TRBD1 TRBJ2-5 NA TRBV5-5 TGTGCCAGCAGCCCCGGGCCCCTAAGCAGGGGGCAAGAGACCCAGTACTTC CASSPGPLSRGQETQYF
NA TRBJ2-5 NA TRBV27 TGTGCCAGCTGTTGGGGAGACCAAGAGACCCAGTACTTC CASCWGDQETQYF
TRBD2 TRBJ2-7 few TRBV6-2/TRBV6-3 TGTGCCAGCAGTTGGACTAGCGGGCCCTACGAGCAGTACTTC CASSWTSGPYEQYF
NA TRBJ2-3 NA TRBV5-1 TGCGCCAGCAGGGGGGTCCCGAGCACAGATACGCAGTATTTT CASRGVPSTDTQYF
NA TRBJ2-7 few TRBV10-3 TGTGCCATCAGTGAGTGGGGAGGAAGCTCCTACGAGCAGTACTTC CAISEWGGSSYEQYF
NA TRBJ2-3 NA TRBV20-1 TGCAGTGCGGCTCGCGGCGGGGAAGCTCCAGATACGCAGTATTTT CSAARGGEAPDTQYF
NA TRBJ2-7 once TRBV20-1 TGCAGTGCTCCCGATGGGACCGAGCAGTACTTC CSAPDGTEQYF
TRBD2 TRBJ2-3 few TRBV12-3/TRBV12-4 TGTGCCAGCAGCTTCGTCGGCGGTCGGACTAGCGGGAGGGCAGATACGCAGTATTTT CASSFVGGRTSGRADTQYF
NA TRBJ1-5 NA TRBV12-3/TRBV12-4 TGTGCCAGCAGTCGAACGAGGGTTCAGCCCCAGCATTTT CASSRTRVQPQHF
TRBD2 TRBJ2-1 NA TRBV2 TGTGCCAGCAGTGAATCGGGAGGGGGAAATGAGCAGTTCTTC CASSESGGGNEQFF
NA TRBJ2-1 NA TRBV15 TGTGCCACCAGCAGAGAAACGGCATACAATGAGCAGTTCTTC CATSRETAYNEQFF